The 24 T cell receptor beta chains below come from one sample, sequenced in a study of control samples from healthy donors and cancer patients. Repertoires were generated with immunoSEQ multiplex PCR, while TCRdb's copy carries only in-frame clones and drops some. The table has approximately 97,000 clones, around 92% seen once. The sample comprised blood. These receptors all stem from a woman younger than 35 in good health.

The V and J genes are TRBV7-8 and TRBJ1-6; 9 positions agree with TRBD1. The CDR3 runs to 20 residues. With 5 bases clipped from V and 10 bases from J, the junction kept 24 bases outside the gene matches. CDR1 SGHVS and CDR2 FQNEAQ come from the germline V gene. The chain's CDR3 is CASSRPHGTGRFGSASPLHF. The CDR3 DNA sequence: TGTGCCAGCAGCCGACCCCACGGGACAGGGAGGTTTGGTTCAGCCTCACCCCTCCACTTT. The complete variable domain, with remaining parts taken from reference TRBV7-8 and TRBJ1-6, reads GAGVSQSPRYKVAKRGQDVALRCDPISGHVSLFWYQQALGQGPEFLTYFQNEAQLDKSGLPSDRFFAERPEGSVSTLKIQRTQQEDSAVYLCASSRPHGTGRFGSASPLHFGNGTRLTVT.

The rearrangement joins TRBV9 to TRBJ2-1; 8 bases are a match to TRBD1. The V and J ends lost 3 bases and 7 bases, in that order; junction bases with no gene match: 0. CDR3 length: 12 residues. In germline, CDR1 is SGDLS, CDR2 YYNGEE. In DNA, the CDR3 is TGTGCCAGCAGCGGGACAGGGAATGAGCAGTTCTTC. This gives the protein CASSGTGNEQFF.

The CDR3 nucleotides are TGTGCCAGCAGCTTAGAACCGGTTGGGGAGCAGTACTTC. Its translation is CASSLEPVGEQYF. The chain joins TRBV7-9 to TRBJ2-7, with no clear D. V dropped 1 base and J dropped 7 bases, with 11 bases sitting between them. Germline assignment: CDR1 SEHNR and CDR2 FQNEAQ (reference sequence). This CDR3 is 13 amino acids long.

In nucleotides, the CDR3 is TGCGCCAGCAGCCAAGTACCTGCTTACACTGAAGCTTTCTTT. This sequence encodes CASSQVPAYTEAFF. The rearrangement uses TRBV4-1 and TRBJ1-1, with D unclear. Germline-derived CDR1 and CDR2 are MGHRA and YSYEKL. V lost 1 base and J lost 3, with 9 bases in between. This CDR3 contains 14 residues.

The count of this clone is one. The CDR3: CASSTRDTNQPQHF. DNA for the CDR3: TGTGCCAGTAGTACCCGGGACACTAATCAGCCCCAGCATTTT. The chain links TRBV19 to TRBJ1-5, with a weak D call TRBD1 (6 bases). V lost 4 bases, J lost 4 bases, and 11 bases lay in between. The CDR3 contains 14 residues. Germline CDR1 is LNHDA and CDR2 is SQIVND (reference sequence).

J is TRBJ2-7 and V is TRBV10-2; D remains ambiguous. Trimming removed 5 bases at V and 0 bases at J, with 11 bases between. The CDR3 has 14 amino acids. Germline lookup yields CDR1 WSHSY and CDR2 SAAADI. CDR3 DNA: TGCGCCAGCAGTATTACCAGGAGCTCCTACGAGCAGTACTTC. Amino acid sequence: CASSITRSSYEQYF.

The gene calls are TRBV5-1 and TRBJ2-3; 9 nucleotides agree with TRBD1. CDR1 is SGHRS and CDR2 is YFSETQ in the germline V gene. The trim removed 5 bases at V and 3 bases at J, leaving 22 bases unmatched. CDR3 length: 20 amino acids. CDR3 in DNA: TGCGCCAGCAGGGATCCTCCAAGAATGACAGGGGGAATTTGGACAGATACGCAGTATTTT. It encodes CASRDPPRMTGGIWTDTQYF.

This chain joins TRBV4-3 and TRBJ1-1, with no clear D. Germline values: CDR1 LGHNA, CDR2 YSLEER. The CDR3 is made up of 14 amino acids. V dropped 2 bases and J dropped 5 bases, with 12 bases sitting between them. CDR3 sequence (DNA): TGCGCCAGCAGCCAATCCGGAGTCTCGACTGAAGCTTTCTTT. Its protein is CASSQSGVSTEAFF.

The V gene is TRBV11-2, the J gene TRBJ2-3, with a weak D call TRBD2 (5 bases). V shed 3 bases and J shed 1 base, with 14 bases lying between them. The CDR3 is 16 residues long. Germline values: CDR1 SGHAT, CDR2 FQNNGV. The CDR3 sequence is CASSFSGILGTDTQYF. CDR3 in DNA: TGTGCCAGCAGCTTCTCCGGGATTTTGGGCACAGATACGCAGTATTTT.

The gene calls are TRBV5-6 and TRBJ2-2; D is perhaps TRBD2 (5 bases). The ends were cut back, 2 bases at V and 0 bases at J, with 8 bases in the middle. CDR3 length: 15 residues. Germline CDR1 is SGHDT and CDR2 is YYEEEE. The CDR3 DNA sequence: TGTGCCAGCAGCTTAAGACTATCGAACACCGGGGAGCTGTTTTTT. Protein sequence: CASSLRLSNTGELFF.

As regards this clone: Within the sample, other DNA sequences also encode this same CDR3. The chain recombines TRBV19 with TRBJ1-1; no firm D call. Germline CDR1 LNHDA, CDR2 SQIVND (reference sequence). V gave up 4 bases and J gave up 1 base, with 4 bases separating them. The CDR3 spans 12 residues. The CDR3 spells CASSTGNTEAFF. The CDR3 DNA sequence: TGTGCCAGTAGTACGGGGAACACTGAAGCTTTCTTT. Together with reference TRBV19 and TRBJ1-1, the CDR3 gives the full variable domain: DGGITQSPKYLFRKEGQNVTLSCEQNLNHDAMYWYRQDPGQGLRLIYYSQIVNDFQKGDIAEGYSVSREKKESFPLTVTSAQKNPTAFYLCASSTGNTEAFFGQGTRLTVV.

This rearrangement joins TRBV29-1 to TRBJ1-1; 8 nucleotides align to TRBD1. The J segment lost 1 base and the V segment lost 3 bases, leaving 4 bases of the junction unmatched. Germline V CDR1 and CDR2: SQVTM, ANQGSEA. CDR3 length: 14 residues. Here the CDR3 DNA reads TGCAGCGTTGATCAGGGGGCATGGAACACTGAAGCTTTCTTT. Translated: CSVDQGAWNTEAFF.

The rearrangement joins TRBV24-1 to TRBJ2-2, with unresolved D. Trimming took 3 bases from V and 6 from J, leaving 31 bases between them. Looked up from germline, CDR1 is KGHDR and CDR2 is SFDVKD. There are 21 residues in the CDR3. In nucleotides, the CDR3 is TGTGCCACCAGTGATCGACGCGGTTGGGTTCTTGGCGGAAGTCGACCCGGGGAGCTGTTTTTT. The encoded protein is CATSDRRGWVLGGSRPGELFF.

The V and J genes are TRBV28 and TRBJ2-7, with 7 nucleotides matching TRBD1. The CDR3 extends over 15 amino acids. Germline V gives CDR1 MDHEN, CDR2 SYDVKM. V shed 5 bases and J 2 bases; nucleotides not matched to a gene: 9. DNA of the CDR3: TGTGCCAGCAGTCTAACTCAGGGGGAAGCCTACGAGCAGTACTTC. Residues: CASSLTQGEAYEQYF.

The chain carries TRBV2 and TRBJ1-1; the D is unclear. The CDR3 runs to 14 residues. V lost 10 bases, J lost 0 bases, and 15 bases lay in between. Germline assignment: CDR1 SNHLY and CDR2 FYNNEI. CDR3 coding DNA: TGTGCCACCCAATCGAGGGCCATGAACACTGAAGCTTTCTTT. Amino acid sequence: CATQSRAMNTEAFF.

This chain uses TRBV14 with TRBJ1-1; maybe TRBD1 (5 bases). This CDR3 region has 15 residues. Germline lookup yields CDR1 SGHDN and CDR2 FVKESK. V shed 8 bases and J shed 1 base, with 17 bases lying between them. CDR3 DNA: TGTGCCAGCTGTGTCTCGGGACCCAAGAACACTGAAGCTTTCTTT. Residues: CASCVSGPKNTEAFF.

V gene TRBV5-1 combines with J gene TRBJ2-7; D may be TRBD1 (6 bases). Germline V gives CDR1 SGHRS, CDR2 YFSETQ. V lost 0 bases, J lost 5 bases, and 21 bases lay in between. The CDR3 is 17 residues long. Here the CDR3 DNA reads TGCGCCAGCAGCTTGGCCCCAGGGGCGGTGGTAGGGGACGAGCAGTACTTC. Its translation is CASSLAPGAVVGDEQYF. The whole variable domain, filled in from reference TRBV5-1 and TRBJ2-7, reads KAGVTQTPRYLIKTRGQQVTLSCSPISGHRSVSWYQQTPGQGLQFLFEYFSETQRNKGNFPGRFSGRQFSNSRSEMNVSTLELGDSALYLCASSLAPGAVVGDEQYFGPGTRLTVT.

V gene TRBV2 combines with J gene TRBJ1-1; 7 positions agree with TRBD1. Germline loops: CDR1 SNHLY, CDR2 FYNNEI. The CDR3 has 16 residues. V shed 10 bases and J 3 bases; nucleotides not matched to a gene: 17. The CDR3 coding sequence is TGTGCCACCCCCGGAGGGGGCTGGGGTTGGGACACTGAAGCTTTCTTT. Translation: CATPGGGWGWDTEAFF.

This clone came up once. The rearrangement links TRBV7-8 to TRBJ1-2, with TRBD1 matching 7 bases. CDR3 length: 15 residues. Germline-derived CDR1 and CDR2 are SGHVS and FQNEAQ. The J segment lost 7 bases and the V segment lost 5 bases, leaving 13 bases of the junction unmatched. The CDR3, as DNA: TGTGCCAGCAGCCCCCGACAGGGAGTCCTTGGTGGCTACACCTTC. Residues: CASSPRQGVLGGYTF.

The CDR3 spells CASSMRLAGHQETQYF. The CDR3 nucleotides are TGTGCCAGTAGTATGAGACTAGCGGGGCACCAAGAGACCCAGTACTTC. V and J are TRBV19 and TRBJ2-5; 11 nucleotides line up with TRBD2. J lost 0 bases, V lost 3 bases, and 3 bases had no gene match. The CDR3 loop spans 16 amino acids. Per germline, CDR1 LNHDA and CDR2 SQIVND (reference sequence).

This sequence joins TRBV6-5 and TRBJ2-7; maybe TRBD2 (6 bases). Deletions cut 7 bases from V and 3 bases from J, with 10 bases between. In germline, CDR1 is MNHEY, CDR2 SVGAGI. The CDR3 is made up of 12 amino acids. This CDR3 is CASIGGIYEQYF. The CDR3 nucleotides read TGTGCCAGCATAGGAGGGATCTACGAGCAGTACTTC.

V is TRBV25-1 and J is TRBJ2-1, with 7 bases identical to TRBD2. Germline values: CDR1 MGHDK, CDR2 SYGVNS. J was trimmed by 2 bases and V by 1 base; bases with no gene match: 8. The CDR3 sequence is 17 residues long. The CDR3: CASSEWLGGMPYNEQFF. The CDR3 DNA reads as TGTGCCAGCAGTGAATGGTTGGGGGGGATGCCCTACAATGAGCAGTTCTTC.

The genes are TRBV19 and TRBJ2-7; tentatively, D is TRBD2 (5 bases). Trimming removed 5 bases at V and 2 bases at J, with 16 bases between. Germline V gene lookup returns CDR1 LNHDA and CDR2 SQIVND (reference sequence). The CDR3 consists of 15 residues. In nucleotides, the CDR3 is TGTGCCAGTAGTGACCCTTCGGACTCGACCTACGAGCAGTACTTC. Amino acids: CASSDPSDSTYEQYF.

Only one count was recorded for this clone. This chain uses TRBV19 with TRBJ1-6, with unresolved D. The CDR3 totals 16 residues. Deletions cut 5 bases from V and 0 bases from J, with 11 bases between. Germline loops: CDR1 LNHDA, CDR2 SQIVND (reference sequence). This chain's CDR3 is CASSAGGSSYNSPLHF. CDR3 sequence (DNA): TGTGCCAGTAGTGCCGGTGGAAGCTCCTATAATTCACCCCTCCACTTT.